A single sample is the source of the 10 T cell receptor beta chains below, sequenced in a study of blood T cell repertoires in COVID-19. Method: immunoSEQ multiplex PCR; TCRdb's copy keeps in-frame clones and lacks some. This sample has approximately 90,000 clones; roughly 78% occur once, and the top ten carry around 1.3%. The specimen was peripheral blood. The source of these receptors is a woman aged 80 or over with acute or convalescent COVID-19.

The V and J genes are TRBV12-5 and TRBJ2-7; TRBD1 matches 9 bases. The CDR3 runs to 15 residues. V trimming: 6 bases; J trimming: 3 bases; junction bases outside the gene matches: 9. CDR1 LGHNT and CDR2 FRNRAP come from the germline V gene. The CDR3 sequence is CASGEPGQGFYEQYF. CDR3 in DNA: TGTGCTAGTGGGGAACCGGGACAGGGATTCTACGAGCAGTACTTC.

The chain links TRBV19 to TRBJ2-3, with D possibly being TRBD2 (7 bases). The CDR3 contains 17 residues. CDR1 and CDR2 (germline): LNHDA, SQIVND (reference sequence). Trimming took off 8 bases at V and 6 bases at J, with 27 bases between the two ends. In nucleotides, the CDR3 is TGTGCCAGTCGAAGGCTGGCGGGGGCGCAAAGGGGGGATACGCAGTATTTT. Amino acid sequence: CASRRLAGAQRGDTQYF.

This clone was seen only once. The rearrangement uses TRBV5-1 and TRBJ2-3; 7 bases align to TRBD2. The CDR3 extends over 17 amino acids. CDR1 and CDR2 (germline): SGHRS, YFSETQ. The J segment lost 0 bases and the V segment lost 0 bases, leaving 7 bases of the junction unmatched. CDR3 in amino acids: CASSLVPASGSTDTQYF. The CDR3 DNA sequence: TGCGCCAGCAGCTTGGTTCCGGCTAGCGGTAGCACAGATACGCAGTATTTT.

The chain uses TRBV28 and TRBJ2-2; the match to TRBD1 covers 8 bases. Germline V CDR1 and CDR2: MDHEN, SYDVKM. V shed 3 bases, J shed 1 base, and the junction held 4 bases outside the gene matches. The CDR3 has 16 residues. The CDR3 loop reads CASSLTGTGNTGELFF. In nucleotides, the CDR3 is TGTGCCAGCAGTTTGACCGGGACAGGGAACACCGGGGAGCTGTTTTTT.

This clone was observed many times. This chain connects TRBV5-1 to TRBJ2-2; 8 bases are a match to TRBD2. J lost 6 bases, V lost 0 bases, and 1 base had no gene match. The CDR3 runs to 14 residues. Germline CDR1 is SGHRS and CDR2 is YFSETQ. CDR3: CASSLGTSPGELFF. The CDR3, as DNA: TGCGCCAGCAGCTTGGGGACTAGCCCCGGGGAGCTGTTTTTT. Full variable domain (outside the CDR3, taken from reference TRBV5-1 and TRBJ2-2): KAGVTQTPRYLIKTRGQQVTLSCSPISGHRSVSWYQQTPGQGLQFLFEYFSETQRNKGNFPGRFSGRQFSNSRSEMNVSTLELGDSALYLCASSLGTSPGELFFGEGSRLTVL.

V usage is TRBV6-5 and J usage is TRBJ2-7; D uncertain. Germline lookup yields CDR1 MNHEY and CDR2 SVGAGI. V dropped 7 bases and J dropped 1 base, with 14 bases sitting between them. CDR3 length: 14 amino acids. Here the CDR3 reads CASTDDPGSYEQYF. Here the CDR3 DNA reads TGTGCCAGCACCGATGACCCAGGTTCCTACGAGCAGTACTTC.

The chain couples TRBV9 to TRBJ1-1; no firm D call. The CDR3 is 14 amino acids. Germline CDR1 SGDLS, CDR2 YYNGEE. Deletions cut 4 bases from V and 1 base from J, with 11 bases between. For the CDR3, the DNA is TGTGCCAGCAGCCTTTCTGCGGGGAACACTGAAGCTTTCTTT. It yields the protein CASSLSAGNTEAFF.

V usage is TRBV5-8 and J usage is TRBJ2-7; 8 bases are shared with TRBD1. The V gene end was trimmed by 6 bases and the J gene end by 4 bases; junction bases not matched to a gene: 15. CDR3 length: 16 amino acids. CDR1 and CDR2 from the germline V gene are SGHTS and YDEGEE. CDR3 DNA sequence: TGTGCCAGCACCAACGGTCGAGGACAGGGTAGTTACGAGCAGTACTTC. This gives the protein CASTNGRGQGSYEQYF. Based on the CDR3 plus reference TRBV5-8 and TRBJ2-7, the full variable domain is EAGVTQSPTHLIKTRGQQATLRCSPISGHTSVYWYQQALGLGLQFLLWYDEGEERNRGNFPPRFSGRQFPNYSSELNVNALELEDSALYLCASTNGRGQGSYEQYFGPGTRLTVT.

The J gene is TRBJ2-3, the V gene TRBV5-1; 8 bases are shared with TRBD2. There are 15 residues in the CDR3. Germline V gene sequence: CDR1 SGHRS, CDR2 YFSETQ. V lost 3 bases to trimming and J lost 4 bases; unmatched junction nucleotides: 7. CDR3 coding DNA: TGCGCCAGCAGCTCTACCGGGACTAGTGCAGATACGCAGTATTTT. It is translated as CASSSTGTSADTQYF.

V is TRBV24-1 and J is TRBJ1-1; D is perhaps TRBD1 (5 bases). V was pared by 0 bases and J by 0 bases, with 13 bases between. The CDR3 contains 17 residues. Germline-derived CDR1 and CDR2 are KGHDR and SFDVKD. CDR3 sequence reads: CATSDLSGRFMNTEAFF. The CDR3, as DNA: TGTGCCACCAGTGATTTGTCAGGGAGGTTCATGAACACTGAAGCTTTCTTT.